This is a list of T cell receptor beta chains from one sample in a study of graft-versus-host responses after intestinal transplantation. TCRdb's copy holds only in-frame clones and misses some; the assay was immunoSEQ multiplex PCR. The repertoire consists of tens of thousands of clones, with 91% occurring once and the leading ten covering over 0.08%. Antigens for these TCRs are unknown. The specimen comprised unstimulated CD4+ T cells sorted from spleen or lymph node cells, sampled before intestinal transplant. Receptors were obtained from a human donor who received an intestinal transplant. Each CDR3 is given with its conserved first and last residue. The order of the fields is D gene, V gene, J gene, CDR3 protein. A D gene is named only where the DNA matches it firmly.

d_call: -; v_call: TRBV7-2; j_call: TRBJ2-3; cdr3_aa: CASTPRPTADTQYF
d_call: TRBD1; v_call: TRBV10-3; j_call: TRBJ1-2; cdr3_aa: CAISEAARGLFGYTF
d_call: TRBD1; v_call: TRBV2; j_call: TRBJ1-2; cdr3_aa: CASSEGQGSYGYTF
d_call: TRBD1; v_call: TRBV5-6; j_call: TRBJ1-1; cdr3_aa: CASSLRTGMVNTEAFF
d_call: -; v_call: TRBV7-2; j_call: TRBJ2-6; cdr3_aa: CASSSDSSGANVLTF
d_call: -; v_call: TRBV7-8; j_call: TRBJ1-1; cdr3_aa: CASSPRVGDTEAFF
d_call: TRBD2; v_call: TRBV27; j_call: TRBJ2-7; cdr3_aa: CASSLSGLAGGRRLGEQYF
d_call: TRBD1; v_call: TRBV14; j_call: TRBJ1-4; cdr3_aa: CASSQGGQGSNEKLFF
d_call: TRBD2; v_call: TRBV9; j_call: TRBJ2-3; cdr3_aa: CASSDALAGASTDTQYF
d_call: -; v_call: TRBV7-2; j_call: TRBJ1-2; cdr3_aa: CASSLVVLLSNYGYTF
d_call: TRBD1; v_call: TRBV7-2; j_call: TRBJ1-6; cdr3_aa: CASSLVGQGNSPLHF
d_call: -; v_call: TRBV21-1; j_call: TRBJ2-7; cdr3_aa: CASSKLCQTLQGYEQYF
d_call: -; v_call: TRBV2; j_call: TRBJ1-1; cdr3_aa: CASSGTGFTEAFF
d_call: TRBD1; v_call: TRBV18; j_call: TRBJ1-2; cdr3_aa: CASSPSSPTGAAGYGYTF
d_call: -; v_call: TRBV5-4; j_call: TRBJ1-2; cdr3_aa: CASSLWGADGYTF
d_call: -; v_call: TRBV27; j_call: TRBJ1-4; cdr3_aa: CASSVLPGPLSEKLFF
d_call: TRBD2; v_call: TRBV2; j_call: TRBJ2-5; cdr3_aa: CASRMERGAQGQYF
d_call: TRBD2; v_call: TRBV7-2; j_call: TRBJ2-1; cdr3_aa: CASSLRGTSGGSSYNEQFF
d_call: -; v_call: TRBV30; j_call: TRBJ1-3; cdr3_aa: CAWSAGWGNTIYF
d_call: TRBD1; v_call: TRBV19; j_call: TRBJ1-4; cdr3_aa: CASRKTGEEEKLFF
d_call: -; v_call: TRBV7-9; j_call: TRBJ1-4; cdr3_aa: CASSLGGGHEKLFF
d_call: TRBD1; v_call: TRBV11-2; j_call: TRBJ1-2; cdr3_aa: CASSLPQGAGYTF
d_call: TRBD1; v_call: TRBV5-6; j_call: TRBJ1-6; cdr3_aa: CASSLVRGGAGSYNSPLHF
d_call: TRBD2; v_call: TRBV27; j_call: TRBJ2-3; cdr3_aa: CASSWRGGPSDTQYF
d_call: -; v_call: TRBV21-1; j_call: TRBJ1-5; cdr3_aa: CASSKADRGNQPQHF
d_call: TRBD1; v_call: TRBV4-3; j_call: TRBJ2-3; cdr3_aa: CASSQDKGGLPSTDTQYF
d_call: TRBD1; v_call: TRBV4-3; j_call: TRBJ1-1; cdr3_aa: CASSRRTGGGSVAFF
d_call: -; v_call: TRBV19; j_call: TRBJ2-7; cdr3_aa: CASSILGQAGDGAYEQYF
d_call: -; v_call: TRBV9; j_call: TRBJ2-2; cdr3_aa: CASSPVGGNTGELFF
d_call: TRBD1; v_call: TRBV19; j_call: TRBJ1-6; cdr3_aa: CASSTTGTDSPLHF
d_call: -; v_call: TRBV19; j_call: TRBJ2-2; cdr3_aa: CATWTANTGELFF
d_call: TRBD1; v_call: TRBV12-5; j_call: TRBJ2-2; cdr3_aa: CASGLGGANTGELFF
d_call: -; v_call: TRBV11-2; j_call: TRBJ2-5; cdr3_aa: CASSLSAGRGDATQYF
d_call: TRBD2; v_call: TRBV9; j_call: TRBJ2-7; cdr3_aa: CASSVGGAGAPQQYF
d_call: -; v_call: TRBV19; j_call: TRBJ2-3; cdr3_aa: CASSITGSWADTQYF
d_call: -; v_call: TRBV6-1; j_call: TRBJ1-2; cdr3_aa: CASSASRTGNYGYTF
d_call: TRBD1; v_call: TRBV5-6; j_call: TRBJ1-1; cdr3_aa: CASSPDRANTEAFF
d_call: TRBD2; v_call: TRBV7-2; j_call: TRBJ2-3; cdr3_aa: CASSLYTRLAGGADTQYF
d_call: TRBD1; v_call: TRBV5-8; j_call: TRBJ2-7; cdr3_aa: CASSRDSYEQYF
d_call: TRBD2; v_call: TRBV5-1; j_call: TRBJ2-1; cdr3_aa: CASSPQAGNEQFF
d_call: TRBD1; v_call: TRBV19; j_call: TRBJ2-2; cdr3_aa: CASSTDRDWTTGELFF
d_call: TRBD2; v_call: TRBV4-3; j_call: TRBJ2-2; cdr3_aa: CASSQDLAGGRTGELFF
d_call: -; v_call: TRBV10-1; j_call: TRBJ2-2; cdr3_aa: CASSEVGAAGELFF
d_call: -; v_call: TRBV6-1; j_call: TRBJ1-1; cdr3_aa: CAGSGTNRDPSRAFF
d_call: TRBD1; v_call: TRBV6-1; j_call: TRBJ1-1; cdr3_aa: CASSGMTGLGTEAFF
d_call: -; v_call: TRBV15; j_call: TRBJ1-2; cdr3_aa: CATSRGTYYGYTF
d_call: TRBD2; v_call: TRBV19; j_call: TRBJ2-7; cdr3_aa: CASSTQAGYYEQYF
d_call: TRBD1; v_call: TRBV14; j_call: TRBJ2-1; cdr3_aa: CASSGWDSNNEQFF
d_call: TRBD1; v_call: TRBV18; j_call: TRBJ1-5; cdr3_aa: CASSQTGQNQPQHF
d_call: -; v_call: TRBV7-9; j_call: TRBJ1-1; cdr3_aa: CASSLETGDWKAFF
d_call: TRBD2; v_call: TRBV30; j_call: TRBJ2-3; cdr3_aa: CAWSQRTSASNTDTQYF
d_call: -; v_call: TRBV20-1; j_call: TRBJ2-1; cdr3_aa: CSAHYNEQFF
d_call: -; v_call: TRBV9; j_call: TRBJ1-5; cdr3_aa: CASSASGDPNQPQHF
d_call: -; v_call: TRBV18; j_call: TRBJ2-5; cdr3_aa: CASSDGPSGGNEQYF
d_call: TRBD1; v_call: TRBV30; j_call: TRBJ1-4; cdr3_aa: CAWSPRQGGEKLFF
d_call: TRBD1; v_call: TRBV5-1; j_call: TRBJ1-2; cdr3_aa: CASSLEIPQGGAGYGYTF